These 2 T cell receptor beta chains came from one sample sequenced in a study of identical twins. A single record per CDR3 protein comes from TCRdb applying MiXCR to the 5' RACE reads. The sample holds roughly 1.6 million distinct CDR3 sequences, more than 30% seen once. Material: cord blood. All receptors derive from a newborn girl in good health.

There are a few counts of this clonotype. CDR3: CAISETSLASETQYF. The CDR3 DNA is TGTGCCATCAGTGAGACCTCCCTAGCCTCGGAGACCCAGTACTTC. J is TRBJ2-5 and V is TRBV10-3; TRBD2 might be the D (5 bases). The V end lost 2 bases, the J end lost 5 bases, and 15 bases lay between the germline ends. Germline lookup yields CDR1 ENHRY and CDR2 SYGVKD. This CDR3 is built from 15 residues.

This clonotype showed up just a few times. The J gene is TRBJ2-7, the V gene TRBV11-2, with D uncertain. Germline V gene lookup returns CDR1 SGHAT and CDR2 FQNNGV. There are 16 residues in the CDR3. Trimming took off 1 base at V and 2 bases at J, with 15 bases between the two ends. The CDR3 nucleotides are TGTGCCAGCAGCTTAGGACTCCTAGTATATGCCTACGAGCAGTACTTC. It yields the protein CASSLGLLVYAYEQYF.